A selection of T cell receptor beta chains follows, all from one sample in a study of OX40 agonist ivuxolimab in advanced cancers. This table comes from immunoSEQ multiplex PCR, and its TCRdb copy is limited to in-frame clones, with some not included. The table has 86,000 or so clones, around 94% seen once. The specimen was CD4+ or CD8+ T cells sorted from blood, collected in a trial of the OX40 agonist ivuxolimab. These receptors were taken from an adult with an advanced solid tumor such as melanoma, head and neck, liver or kidney cancer. CDR3s include the opening cysteine and the closing phenylalanine or tryptophan. The D gene is left open where the match is weak. Some rows mark clone size as missing; the rest say once, few, many or name a class of expanded clone.

len: 14
v_gene: TRBV30
j_gene: TRBJ1-2
abundance: NA
d_gene: NA
CDR3aa: CAWSGTGLYYGYTF
CDR3nt: TGTGCCTGGAGTGGTACAGGCCTTTACTATGGCTACACCTTC

len: 15
v_gene: TRBV5-1
j_gene: TRBJ1-1
abundance: NA
d_gene: TRBD1
CDR3aa: CASSSLGTGNTEAFF
CDR3nt: TGCGCCAGCAGCTCGTTAGGGACAGGGAACACTGAAGCTTTCTTT

len: 15
v_gene: TRBV6-5
j_gene: TRBJ2-3
abundance: NA
d_gene: TRBD2
CDR3aa: CASSYNLAGGNTQYF
CDR3nt: TGTGCCAGCAGTTACAACCTAGCGGGAGGGAATACGCAGTATTTT

len: 14
v_gene: TRBV6-1
j_gene: TRBJ1-1
abundance: NA
d_gene: TRBD1
CDR3aa: CAARPEGAWTEAFF
CDR3nt: TGTGCCGCCCGGCCGGAGGGGGCATGGACTGAAGCTTTCTTT

len: 14
v_gene: TRBV5-6
j_gene: TRBJ1-2
abundance: NA
d_gene: TRBD1
CDR3aa: CASSLQGIDYGYTF
CDR3nt: TGTGCCAGCAGCTTACAGGGGATTGACTATGGCTACACCTTC

len: 13
v_gene: TRBV30
j_gene: TRBJ2-7
abundance: NA
d_gene: NA
CDR3aa: CAWSVSGLYEQYF
CDR3nt: TGTGCCTGGAGTGTGAGCGGCCTCTACGAGCAGTACTTC

len: 14
v_gene: TRBV7-2
j_gene: TRBJ2-2
abundance: NA
d_gene: NA
CDR3aa: CASSLVGHPGELFF
CDR3nt: TGTGCCAGCAGCTTAGTAGGGCACCCCGGGGAGCTGTTTTTT

len: 15
v_gene: TRBV4-1
j_gene: TRBJ1-5
abundance: NA
d_gene: NA
CDR3aa: CASSRVPGPAQPQHF
CDR3nt: TGCGCCAGCAGCCGGGTGCCAGGTCCGGCTCAGCCCCAGCATTTT

len: 16
v_gene: TRBV13
j_gene: TRBJ2-2
abundance: NA
d_gene: NA
CDR3aa: CASSLSGSRSAGELFF
CDR3nt: TGTGCCAGCAGCTTATCGGGGAGTCGGAGCGCCGGGGAGCTGTTTTTT

len: 14
v_gene: TRBV6-1
j_gene: TRBJ1-2
abundance: once
d_gene: NA
CDR3aa: CATTEGQAYYGYTF
CDR3nt: TGTGCCACCACGGAGGGGCAGGCCTACTATGGCTACACCTTC

len: 16
v_gene: TRBV27
j_gene: TRBJ2-1
abundance: NA
d_gene: NA
CDR3aa: CASSGGHAGVYNEQFF
CDR3nt: TGTGCCAGCAGTGGGGGCCACGCGGGGGTTTACAATGAGCAGTTCTTC

len: 13
v_gene: TRBV14
j_gene: TRBJ1-3
abundance: NA
d_gene: NA
CDR3aa: CASRHSSGNTIYF
CDR3nt: TGTGCCAGCAGACATTCCTCTGGAAACACCATATATTTT

len: 16
v_gene: TRBV7-8
j_gene: TRBJ2-6
abundance: NA
d_gene: TRBD1
CDR3aa: CASSLGQGAGANVLTF
CDR3nt: TGTGCCAGCAGCTTGGGACAGGGCGCTGGGGCCAACGTCCTGACTTTC

len: 17
v_gene: TRBV14
j_gene: TRBJ2-7
abundance: NA
d_gene: TRBD1
CDR3aa: CASSLGTGDLNSYEQYF
CDR3nt: TGTGCCAGCAGCCTCGGGACAGGGGATCTCAACTCCTACGAGCAGTACTTC

len: 17
v_gene: TRBV11-2
j_gene: TRBJ2-3
abundance: NA
d_gene: NA
CDR3aa: CASSFNSAAGGTDTQYF
CDR3nt: TGTGCCAGCAGCTTTAATTCGGCGGCAGGGGGCACAGATACGCAGTATTTT

len: 13
v_gene: TRBV28
j_gene: TRBJ1-2
abundance: NA
d_gene: NA
CDR3aa: CASSLEQGRGYTF
CDR3nt: TGTGCCAGCAGTTTAGAACAGGGTCGGGGCTACACCTTC

len: 14
v_gene: TRBV2
j_gene: TRBJ1-2
abundance: NA
d_gene: NA
CDR3aa: CASHYRGEVFGYTF
CDR3nt: TGTGCCAGCCATTACCGGGGGGAAGTGTTTGGCTACACCTTC

len: 16
v_gene: TRBV5-1
j_gene: TRBJ1-1
abundance: once
d_gene: TRBD1
CDR3aa: CASSFPQGGMNTEAFF
CDR3nt: TGCGCCAGCAGCTTCCCCCAGGGGGGCATGAACACTGAAGCTTTCTTT

len: 16
v_gene: TRBV5-6
j_gene: TRBJ2-2
abundance: NA
d_gene: NA
CDR3aa: CASSTGPRGETGELFF
CDR3nt: TGTGCCAGCAGCACGGGTCCGAGGGGGGAGACCGGGGAGCTGTTTTTT

len: 15
v_gene: TRBV27
j_gene: TRBJ2-1
abundance: NA
d_gene: NA
CDR3aa: CASSPGDLNSAEQFF
CDR3nt: TGTGCCAGCAGCCCAGGGGACCTAAATAGCGCTGAGCAGTTCTTC

len: 12
v_gene: TRBV30
j_gene: TRBJ1-1
abundance: NA
d_gene: NA
CDR3aa: CAWIIRHTEAFF
CDR3nt: TGTGCCTGGATCATTCGGCACACTGAAGCTTTCTTT

len: 15
v_gene: TRBV5-6
j_gene: TRBJ2-3
abundance: NA
d_gene: NA
CDR3aa: CASSFLRTDQDTQYF
CDR3nt: TGTGCCAGCAGTTTCCTGAGGACTGATCAGGATACGCAGTATTTT

len: 13
v_gene: TRBV2
j_gene: TRBJ2-7
abundance: NA
d_gene: TRBD1
CDR3aa: CASLKTGSYEQYF
CDR3nt: TGTGCCAGCCTCAAGACAGGGTCCTACGAGCAGTACTTC

len: 15
v_gene: TRBV28
j_gene: TRBJ2-7
abundance: NA
d_gene: TRBD1
CDR3aa: CASSLLQGRYYEQYF
CDR3nt: TGTGCCAGCAGTTTACTACAGGGGCGATACTACGAGCAGTACTTC

len: 13
v_gene: TRBV28
j_gene: TRBJ1-2
abundance: NA
d_gene: NA
CDR3aa: CASSSYRVDGYTF
CDR3nt: TGTGCCAGCAGTTCATACAGGGTGGACGGCTACACCTTC

len: 12
v_gene: TRBV11-3
j_gene: TRBJ2-1
abundance: NA
d_gene: NA
CDR3aa: CASSLNPGEQFF
CDR3nt: TGTGCCAGCAGCTTAAACCCCGGTGAGCAGTTCTTC

len: 22
v_gene: TRBV15
j_gene: TRBJ2-6
abundance: few
d_gene: NA
CDR3aa: CATSREMLRPPQGHSGANVLTF
CDR3nt: TGTGCCACCAGCAGAGAGATGCTACGGCCACCTCAGGGCCACTCTGGGGCCAACGTCCTGACTTTC

len: 15
v_gene: TRBV5-1
j_gene: TRBJ1-3
abundance: NA
d_gene: NA
CDR3aa: CASTFSPGDGNTIYF
CDR3nt: TGCGCCAGCACCTTTTCCCCGGGTGATGGAAACACCATATATTTT

len: 14
v_gene: TRBV6-1
j_gene: TRBJ1-5
abundance: NA
d_gene: NA
CDR3aa: CASSDRALNQPQHF
CDR3nt: TGTGCCAGCAGTGATAGGGCTCTTAATCAGCCCCAGCATTTT

len: 14
v_gene: TRBV29-1
j_gene: TRBJ2-7
abundance: NA
d_gene: NA
CDR3aa: CSVEGTDSSYEQYF
CDR3nt: TGCAGCGTTGAAGGGACCGATAGCTCCTACGAGCAGTACTTC